This T cell receptor (beta chain) was sequenced in a study of T cell repertoires in cytomegalovirus infection. By its share, this clonotype is medium-sized. This CDR3 region has 16 residues. Germline V CDR1 and CDR2: SGHVS, FQNEAQ. V was clipped by 2 bases and J by 1 base, with 15 bases between them. TCRdb re-derived calls from the reads in MiXCR, one entry per CDR3 protein. Altogether about 310,000 distinct CDR3 sequences are present, roughly 15% being singletons, with the ten largest covering 9.5% to 15%. Sequenced input: PBMCs. This receptor was identified in a human donor in good health (CMV status not recorded). Some clones in this sample may be carry-over from other donors' samples. V gene TRBV7-8 combines with J gene TRBJ2-7, with D maybe TRBD2 (7 bases). In DNA form, the CDR3 reads TGTGCCAGCAGCTTATTTCGGGGGGCAGAATCCTACGAGCAGTACTTC. It specifies CASSLFRGAESYEQYF. Complete variable domain (other parts from reference TRBV7-8 and TRBJ2-7): GAGVSQSPRYKVAKRGQDVALRCDPISGHVSLFWYQQALGQGPEFLTYFQNEAQLDKSGLPSDRFFAERPEGSVSTLKIQRTQQEDSAVYLCASSLFRGAESYEQYFGPGTRLTVT.